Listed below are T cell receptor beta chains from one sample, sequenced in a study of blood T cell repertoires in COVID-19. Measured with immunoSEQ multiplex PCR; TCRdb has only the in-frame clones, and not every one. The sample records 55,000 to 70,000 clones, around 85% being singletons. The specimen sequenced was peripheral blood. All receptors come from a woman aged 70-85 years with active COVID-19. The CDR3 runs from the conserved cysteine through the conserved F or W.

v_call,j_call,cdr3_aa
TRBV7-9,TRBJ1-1,CASSPRTGALNTEAFF
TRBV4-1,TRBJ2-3,CASSQESGLASDTQYF
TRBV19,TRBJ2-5,CASSGDASGTLGGTQYF
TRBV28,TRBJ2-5,CASSLSGFGGETQYF
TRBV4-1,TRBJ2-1,CASSQPGLADNEQFF